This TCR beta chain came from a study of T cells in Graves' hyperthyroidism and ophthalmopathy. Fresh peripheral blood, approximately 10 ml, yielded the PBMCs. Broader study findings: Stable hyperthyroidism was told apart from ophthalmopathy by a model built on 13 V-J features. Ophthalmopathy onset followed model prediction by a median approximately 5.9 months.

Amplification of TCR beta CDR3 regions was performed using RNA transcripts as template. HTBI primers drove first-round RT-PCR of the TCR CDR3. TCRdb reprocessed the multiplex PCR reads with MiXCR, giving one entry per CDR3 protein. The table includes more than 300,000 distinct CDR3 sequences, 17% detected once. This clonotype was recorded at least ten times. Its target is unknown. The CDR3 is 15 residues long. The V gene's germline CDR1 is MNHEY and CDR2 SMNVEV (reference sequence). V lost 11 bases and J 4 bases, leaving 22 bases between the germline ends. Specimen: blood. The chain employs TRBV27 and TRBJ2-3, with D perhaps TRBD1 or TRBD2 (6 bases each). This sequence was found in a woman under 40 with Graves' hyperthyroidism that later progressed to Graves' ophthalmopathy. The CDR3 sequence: CASRSWGASSDTQYF. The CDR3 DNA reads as TGTGCCTCCCGTTCGTGGGGGGCGAGTTCAGATACGCAGTATTTT.